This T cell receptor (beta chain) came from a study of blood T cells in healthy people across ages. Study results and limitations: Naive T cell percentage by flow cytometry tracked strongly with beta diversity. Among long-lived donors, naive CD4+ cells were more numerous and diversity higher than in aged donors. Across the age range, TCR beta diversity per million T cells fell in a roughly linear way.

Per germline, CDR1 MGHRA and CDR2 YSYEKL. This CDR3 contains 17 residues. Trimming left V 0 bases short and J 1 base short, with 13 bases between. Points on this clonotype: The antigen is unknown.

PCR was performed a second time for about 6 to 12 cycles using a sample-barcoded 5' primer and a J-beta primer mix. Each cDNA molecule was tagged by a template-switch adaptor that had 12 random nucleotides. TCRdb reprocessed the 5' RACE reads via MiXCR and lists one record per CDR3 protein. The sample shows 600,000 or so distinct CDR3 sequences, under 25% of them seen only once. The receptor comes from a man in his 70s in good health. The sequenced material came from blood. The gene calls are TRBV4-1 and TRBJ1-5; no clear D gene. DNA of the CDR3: TGCGCCAGCAGCCAAGATCGGCGGGTGGTAAGCAATCAGCCCCAGCATTTT. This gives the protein CASSQDRRVVSNQPQHF.